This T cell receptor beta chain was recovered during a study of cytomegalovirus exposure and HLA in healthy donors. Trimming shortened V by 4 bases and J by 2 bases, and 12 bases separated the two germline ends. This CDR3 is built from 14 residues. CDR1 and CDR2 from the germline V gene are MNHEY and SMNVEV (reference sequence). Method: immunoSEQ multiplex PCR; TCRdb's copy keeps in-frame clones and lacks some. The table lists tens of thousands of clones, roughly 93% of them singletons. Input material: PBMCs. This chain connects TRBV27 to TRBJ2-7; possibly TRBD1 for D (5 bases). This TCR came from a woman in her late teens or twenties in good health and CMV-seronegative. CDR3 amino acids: CASSSQEPAYEQYF. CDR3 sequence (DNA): TGTGCCAGCAGTTCACAGGAGCCAGCCTACGAGCAGTACTTC.